A selection of T cell receptor beta chains follows, all from one sample in a study of cytomegalovirus exposure and HLA in healthy donors. This table comes from immunoSEQ multiplex PCR, and its TCRdb copy is limited to in-frame clones, with some not included. The sample records about 150,000 clones, 76% being singletons. The sample consisted of PBMCs. The receptors were gathered from a woman in her thirties or forties in good health and CMV-seronegative. The CDR3 runs from the conserved cysteine through the conserved F or W. A D gene is named only where the DNA matches it firmly. Size tells how often a clone was seen (once, few, many) or the class of an expanded clone, and some rows leave it out.

V gene: TRBV19
J gene: TRBJ1-2
CDR3 length: 13
clone size: -
D gene: -
CDR3 DNA: TGTGCCAGTAGCCACCACGGGGGGGGAGGCTACACCTTC
CDR3 protein: CASSHHGGGGYTF

V gene: TRBV30
J gene: TRBJ1-2
CDR3 length: 15
clone size: -
D gene: TRBD1
CDR3 DNA: TGTGCCTGGAGTTTAGGGACAGGGGAAAACTATGGCTACACCTTC
CDR3 protein: CAWSLGTGENYGYTF

V gene: TRBV5-1
J gene: TRBJ2-2
CDR3 length: 16
clone size: -
D gene: TRBD2
CDR3 DNA: TGCGCCAGCCACCCTTTAGCGGGAGGTAACACCGGGGAGCTGTTTTTT
CDR3 protein: CASHPLAGGNTGELFF

V gene: TRBV7-9
J gene: TRBJ1-5
CDR3 length: 13
clone size: -
D gene: -
CDR3 DNA: TGTGCCAGCAGCTGGGAGGGCAATCAGCCCCAGCATTTT
CDR3 protein: CASSWEGNQPQHF

V gene: TRBV9
J gene: TRBJ1-3
CDR3 length: 16
clone size: -
D gene: -
CDR3 DNA: TGTGCCAGCAGCGCATCGTTACCCGGACAGGGAAACACCATATATTTT
CDR3 protein: CASSASLPGQGNTIYF

V gene: TRBV7-6
J gene: TRBJ1-6
CDR3 length: 18
clone size: -
D gene: -
CDR3 DNA: TGTGCCAGCAGCTTAGCGGTGATGCAGGGGCGAGGTAATTCACCCCTCCACTTT
CDR3 protein: CASSLAVMQGRGNSPLHF

V gene: TRBV4-2
J gene: TRBJ1-1
CDR3 length: 15
clone size: -
D gene: TRBD1
CDR3 DNA: TGTGCCAGCAGCCAAGATCGGGACAGGGCCACTGAAGCTTTCTTT
CDR3 protein: CASSQDRDRATEAFF

V gene: TRBV11-2
J gene: TRBJ2-1
CDR3 length: 16
clone size: -
D gene: TRBD2
CDR3 DNA: TGTGCCAGCAGCTTAGTGGGCTCCGGACTAGCGGGTCGCCAGTTCTTC
CDR3 protein: CASSLVGSGLAGRQFF

V gene: TRBV6-7
J gene: TRBJ1-5
CDR3 length: 14
clone size: few
D gene: -
CDR3 DNA: TGTGCCAGCAGTTCACCCAGAGGAGCTCAGCCCCAGCATTTT
CDR3 protein: CASSSPRGAQPQHF

V gene: TRBV9
J gene: TRBJ1-2
CDR3 length: 18
clone size: -
D gene: TRBD1
CDR3 DNA: TGTGCCAGCAGCGTGTCCGGGACAGGGGGCCTCGGGGACTATGGCTACACCTTC
CDR3 protein: CASSVSGTGGLGDYGYTF

V gene: TRBV4-2
J gene: TRBJ2-5
CDR3 length: 15
clone size: -
D gene: TRBD2
CDR3 DNA: TGTGCCAGCAGATCAGCGGGGGGGCTTCGAGAGACCCAGTACTTC
CDR3 protein: CASRSAGGLRETQYF

V gene: TRBV29-1
J gene: TRBJ2-3
CDR3 length: 13
clone size: -
D gene: TRBD2
CDR3 DNA: TGCAGCGCAGCGGGACCTAGCACAGATACGCAGTATTTT
CDR3 protein: CSAAGPSTDTQYF

V gene: TRBV12-5
J gene: TRBJ2-7
CDR3 length: 13
clone size: -
D gene: -
CDR3 DNA: TGTGCTAGTGGTTTGGGGGGCGGGACCGAGCAGTACTTC
CDR3 protein: CASGLGGGTEQYF

V gene: TRBV30
J gene: TRBJ2-7
CDR3 length: 14
clone size: -
D gene: -
CDR3 DNA: TGTGCCTGGAGTAGCCTGGTCAGGGCCCACGAGCAGTACTTC
CDR3 protein: CAWSSLVRAHEQYF

V gene: TRBV18
J gene: TRBJ1-1
CDR3 length: 14
clone size: few
D gene: -
CDR3 DNA: TGTGCCAGCTCACACCCCAACAAGAACACTGAAGCTTTCTTT
CDR3 protein: CASSHPNKNTEAFF

V gene: TRBV29-1
J gene: TRBJ2-2
CDR3 length: 12
clone size: -
D gene: TRBD2
CDR3 DNA: TGCAGCGTTGTCGGCGGGGGCGGGGAGCTGTTTTTT
CDR3 protein: CSVVGGGGELFF

V gene: TRBV18
J gene: TRBJ1-3
CDR3 length: 16
clone size: -
D gene: -
CDR3 DNA: TGTGCCAGCTCAAAGGACATTCCCGAATCTGGAAACACCATATATTTT
CDR3 protein: CASSKDIPESGNTIYF

V gene: TRBV11-3
J gene: TRBJ2-1
CDR3 length: 15
clone size: -
D gene: TRBD2
CDR3 DNA: TGTGCCAGCAGCCGGGCGGGGGATCATTCAGGGGAGCAGTTCTTC
CDR3 protein: CASSRAGDHSGEQFF

V gene: TRBV7-9
J gene: TRBJ1-1
CDR3 length: 13
clone size: -
D gene: -
CDR3 DNA: TGTGCCAGCATCATACAAGGAGGCACTGAAGCTTTCTTT
CDR3 protein: CASIIQGGTEAFF

V gene: TRBV27
J gene: TRBJ2-7
CDR3 length: 15
clone size: -
D gene: TRBD2
CDR3 DNA: TGTGCCAGCAGTTTCAGGGGCGGGGGGGCCTGGGAGCAGTACTTC
CDR3 protein: CASSFRGGGAWEQYF

V gene: TRBV21-1
J gene: TRBJ1-1
CDR3 length: 19
clone size: -
D gene: -
CDR3 DNA: TGTGCCAGCAGCCCATATCCCCCGTTCTTCGGCCAGGGTTTAACTGAAGCTTTCTTT
CDR3 protein: CASSPYPPFFGQGLTEAFF

V gene: TRBV19
J gene: TRBJ2-1
CDR3 length: 13
clone size: -
D gene: -
CDR3 DNA: TGTGCCAGTAGTATTTCGGTCTACAATGAGCAGTTCTTC
CDR3 protein: CASSISVYNEQFF

V gene: TRBV6-6
J gene: TRBJ2-7
CDR3 length: 15
clone size: -
D gene: TRBD2
CDR3 DNA: TGTGCCAGCACTAGGGGGACTAGCGCGTCCTACGAGCAGTACTTC
CDR3 protein: CASTRGTSASYEQYF

V gene: TRBV30
J gene: TRBJ2-7
CDR3 length: 11
clone size: -
D gene: -
CDR3 DNA: TGTGCCTGGAGTGCAGGGGTTCGTCAGTACTTC
CDR3 protein: CAWSAGVRQYF

V gene: TRBV2
J gene: TRBJ1-5
CDR3 length: 14
clone size: -
D gene: TRBD1
CDR3 DNA: TGTGCCAGCAACTTCAGGACAGGGGATCAGCCCCAGCATTTT
CDR3 protein: CASNFRTGDQPQHF

V gene: TRBV18
J gene: TRBJ2-5
CDR3 length: 16
clone size: -
D gene: -
CDR3 DNA: TGTGCCAGCTCACCAGGCGGACTGACCACCTCCGGGACCCAGTACTTC
CDR3 protein: CASSPGGLTTSGTQYF

V gene: TRBV5-1
J gene: TRBJ1-1
CDR3 length: 15
clone size: -
D gene: -
CDR3 DNA: TGCGCCAGCAGCTTGGCCCGACAGACGAACACTGAAGCTTTCTTT
CDR3 protein: CASSLARQTNTEAFF

V gene: TRBV5-6
J gene: TRBJ1-1
CDR3 length: 9
clone size: -
D gene: -
CDR3 DNA: TGTGCCAGCGAGGCTGAAGCTTTCTTT
CDR3 protein: CASEAEAFF

V gene: TRBV11-2
J gene: TRBJ2-7
CDR3 length: 13
clone size: -
D gene: -
CDR3 DNA: TGTGCCAGCAGCTTAGGACAGACCTACGAGCAGTACTTC
CDR3 protein: CASSLGQTYEQYF

V gene: TRBV6-1
J gene: TRBJ1-1
CDR3 length: 16
clone size: -
D gene: -
CDR3 DNA: TGTGCCAGCAGTGAAGCGCCTGGGGGCTTTGACACTGAAGCTTTCTTT
CDR3 protein: CASSEAPGGFDTEAFF

V gene: TRBV5-1
J gene: TRBJ1-6
CDR3 length: 14
clone size: -
D gene: -
CDR3 DNA: TGCGCCAGCAGCTTGATACAGGCTAATTCACCCCTCCACTTT
CDR3 protein: CASSLIQANSPLHF

V gene: TRBV27
J gene: TRBJ1-6
CDR3 length: 15
clone size: -
D gene: TRBD1
CDR3 DNA: TGCGCCAGCAGTTTAAGAGGGACAGCCAATTCACCCCTCCACTTT
CDR3 protein: CASSLRGTANSPLHF

V gene: TRBV5-4
J gene: TRBJ2-6
CDR3 length: 15
clone size: few
D gene: -
CDR3 DNA: TGTGCCAGCAGCTTGCGGGTCTCCGGGGCCAACGTCCTGACTTTC
CDR3 protein: CASSLRVSGANVLTF

V gene: TRBV6-1
J gene: TRBJ1-3
CDR3 length: 15
clone size: -
D gene: TRBD1
CDR3 DNA: TGTGCCAGCAGAAGACAGGGGCTCGCAGGAAACACCATATATTTT
CDR3 protein: CASRRQGLAGNTIYF

V gene: TRBV6-1
J gene: TRBJ1-5
CDR3 length: 15
clone size: -
D gene: TRBD1
CDR3 DNA: TGTGCCAGCAGGGCGACAGGGTTGGGGGTTGGGCCCCAGCATTTT
CDR3 protein: CASRATGLGVGPQHF

V gene: TRBV14
J gene: TRBJ1-2
CDR3 length: 13
clone size: -
D gene: -
CDR3 DNA: TGTGCCAGCAGCAGACAGGTGACCTATGGCTACACCTTC
CDR3 protein: CASSRQVTYGYTF

V gene: TRBV25-1
J gene: TRBJ1-2
CDR3 length: 15
clone size: -
D gene: -
CDR3 DNA: TGTGCCAGCAGTGAATTCGGGGGGGTCCTCTATGGCTACACCTTC
CDR3 protein: CASSEFGGVLYGYTF